This T cell receptor beta chain was observed in a study of blood T cell repertoires in COVID-19. Germline V CDR1 and CDR2: LGHNT, FRNRAP. The V gene end was trimmed by 1 base and the J gene end by 4 bases; junction bases not matched to a gene: 7. The CDR3 is 15 amino acids. A single count supports this clone. Source study methods: Reference gene primer amplification in the assay estimated nucleated cell counts. Only in-frame clones appear in the TCRdb table, and some are missing; sequencing was by immunoSEQ multiplex PCR. That table furnishes V, J and clone size, whereas the DNA furnished D and trimming. The repertoire holds some 74,000 clones, with approximately 80% as singletons.

This clonotype was sampled from a man aged 80 or over with acute or convalescent COVID-19. The chain has TRBV12-5 and TRBJ2-7, with 7 positions matching TRBD1. Sequenced material: peripheral blood. CDR3 DNA sequence: TGTGCTAGTGGTTTGGCGGACAGGTTTCCTTACGAGCAGTACTTC. The encoded protein is CASGLADRFPYEQYF.